Listed here are 26 T cell receptor beta chains from one sample, sequenced in a study of vaccination effects on CD4 cells after COVID-19 (dated by TCRdb to between 2020 and 2023). The protocol used for the library was the immunoSEQ multiplex PCR assay. The clones in this table, taken by TCRdb from immuneACCESS, are in-frame only. Not every clone is retained; where verified, under half of the shortfall comes from an unresolved V gene, and the cause of the rest is unknown. For this sample there are about 52,000 clones; roughly 79% appear just once. The ten largest clones represent 6% of the sample. These receptors have no identified antigens. In the ViraFEST assay, PBMC were stimulated with viral peptide pools, and TCR sequencing was then used to find antigen-specific CD4+ T cell clonotypes based on their expansion. After approximately 11 days of culture, CD4+ T cells were isolated with the EasySep CD4+ T cell isolation kit. None of the healthy vaccine recipients had a prior SARS-CoV-2 infection, which was confirmed by nucleocapsid antibody tests that came back negative both before and after vaccination.

Sequenced material: CD4+ T cells from PBMCs cultured with HCoV-OC43 spike peptides, taken before COVID-19 vaccination. The cell subset or site label of this sample denotes: HCoV-OC43 spike overlapping peptide pool stimulation. The receptors shown here come from a human donor who received a COVID-19 vaccine.

The chain is built from TRBV4-2 and TRBJ2-2; a possible D gene is TRBD2 (7 bases). Trimming removed 4 bases from V and 7 bases from J, with 16 bases in between. The germline CDR1 and CDR2 sequences are LGHNA and YNFKEQ. This CDR3 comprises 15 residues. The CDR3 nucleotides are TGTGCCAGCAGCCCCCGAGGGGGGGCTGACGGGGAGCTGTTTTTT. Its protein is CASSPRGGADGELFF.

V and J are TRBV1 and TRBJ2-7; the table calls TRBD1, which could not be checked here. TRBV1 is described as a pseudogene. The CDR3 has 15 residues. CDR3 region: CTSSQRDSDSYEQYV. The CDR3, as DNA: TGCACCAGCAGCCAACGGGACAGTGACTCCTACGAGCAGTACGTC.

This sequence joins TRBV9 and TRBJ2-2, with D possibly being TRBD2 (6 bases). V dropped 0 bases and J dropped 8 bases, with 14 bases sitting between them. This CDR3 is 15 amino acids long. Germline CDR1 and CDR2: SGDLS and YYNGEE. The chain's CDR3 is CASSVDAGRGGELFF. The CDR3 DNA is TGTGCCAGCAGCGTAGATGCCGGACGGGGGGGGGAGCTGTTTTTT.

This CDR3 reads CASSRQSNQPQHF. The CDR3 bases are TGTGCCAGCAGTCGACAGAGCAATCAGCCCCAGCATTTT. The gene calls are TRBV2 and TRBJ1-5, with D maybe TRBD1 (5 bases). Trimming took 5 bases from V and 1 from J, leaving 6 bases between them. Germline lookup yields CDR1 SNHLY and CDR2 FYNNEI. The CDR3 loop spans 13 amino acids. Looking up the rest from reference TRBV2 and TRBJ1-5 gives the full variable domain: EPEVTQTPSHQVTQMGQEVILRCVPISNHLYFYWYRQILGQKVEFLVSFYNNEISEKSEIFDDQFSVERPDGSNFTLKIRSTKLEDSAMYFCASSRQSNQPQHFGDGTRLSIL.

This clone was observed a single time. The V call is TRBV2, the J call TRBJ2-3; D not certain. The CDR3 runs 12 residues. CDR1 and CDR2 (germline): SNHLY, FYNNEI. V was trimmed by 6 bases and J by 4 bases, leaving 8 bases between them. Here the CDR3 reads CASRYQADTQYF. CDR3 in DNA: TGTGCCAGCAGATATCAGGCAGATACGCAGTATTTT.

This clone was observed once. This chain links TRBV7-2 with TRBJ2-3; D remains unclear. CDR1 is SGHTA, CDR2 FQGNSA, per germline. Trimming removed 1 base at V and 3 bases at J, with 11 bases between. The CDR3 runs to 15 residues. The DNA for the CDR3 is TGTGCCAGCAGCTTAGTTATCCTGGGGACAGATACGCAGTATTTT. Translation: CASSLVILGTDTQYF. Full variable domain (missing parts from reference TRBV7-2 and TRBJ2-3): GAGVSQSPSNKVTEKGKDVELRCDPISGHTALYWYRQSLGQGLEFLIYFQGNSAPDKSGLPSDRFSAERTGGSVSTLTIQRTQQEDSAVYLCASSLVILGTDTQYFGPGTRLTVL.

This clone was recorded only once. This chain joins TRBV9 and TRBJ2-3; TRBD2 agrees at 12 bases. Trimming cost V 2 bases and J 4 bases; bases outside gene matches: 5. The CDR3 consists of 16 residues. CDR1 SGDLS and CDR2 YYNGEE come from the germline V gene. The CDR3 sequence: CASSVSSGGEADTQYF. In DNA, the CDR3 is TGTGCCAGCAGCGTTTCTAGCGGGGGGGAAGCAGATACGCAGTATTTT.

In nucleotides, the CDR3 is TGTGCCAGTAGTCCCCCGGCCTACAATGAGCAGTTCTTC. Amino acid sequence: CASSPPAYNEQFF. This chain uses TRBV19 with TRBJ2-1, with D unclear. This CDR3 contains 13 residues. Trimming removed 5 bases from V and 2 bases from J, with 7 bases in between. The germline V gene encodes CDR1 LNHDA and CDR2 SQIVND (reference sequence).

The gene calls are TRBV6-4 and TRBJ1-1, with no clear D. V was clipped by 2 bases and J by 4 bases, with 8 bases between them. Germline CDR1 MRHNA, CDR2 SNTAGT. The CDR3 is 13 amino acids. The CDR3 nucleotides are TGTGCCAGCAGTGACCGGCCAGCCACTGAAGCTTTCTTT. It codes for CASSDRPATEAFF.

The rearrangement links TRBV5-1 to TRBJ1-4; D remains unclear. Trimming took 0 bases from V and 6 from J, leaving 12 bases between them. The CDR3 has 15 amino acids. Germline V gene data show CDR1 as SGHRS and CDR2 as YFSETQ. The CDR3: CASSLAGSVDEKLFF. In nucleotides, the CDR3 is TGCGCCAGCAGCTTGGCGGGAAGTGTTGATGAAAAACTGTTTTTT.

This clone has only a few counts. J is TRBJ2-1 and V is TRBV6-2 or TRBV6-3; 9 nucleotides agree with TRBD1. This CDR3 is built from 15 residues. Germline values: CDR1 MNHEY, CDR2 SVGEGT. Losses at the gene ends were 4 bases for V and 4 bases for J; bases not matched to a gene: 5. For the CDR3, the DNA is TGTGCCAGCAGTTGGGGACAGGGTTGGTACAATGAGCAGTTCTTC. Translation gives CASSWGQGWYNEQFF.

V is TRBV12-3 or TRBV12-4 and J is TRBJ2-1; D gene uncertain. Trimming stripped 6 bases from V and 7 bases from J, with 7 bases between. The CDR3 runs 11 residues. The CDR3 is CASSQTNEQFF. In DNA form, the CDR3 reads TGTGCCAGCAGCCAAACAAATGAGCAGTTCTTC.

The genes are TRBV6-5 and TRBJ1-1; D ambiguous. This CDR3 has 16 amino acids. V was shortened by 2 bases and J by 1 base, with 14 bases between the two germline ends. Germline values: CDR1 MNHEY, CDR2 SVGAGI. As DNA, the CDR3 is TGTGCCAGCAGTTACCGCCGGGTTGGGTCGAACACTGAAGCTTTCTTT. It translates to CASSYRRVGSNTEAFF.

CDR3 in amino acids: CASSSGQGSRLNEQFF. The CDR3 DNA is TGCGCCAGCAGCTCCGGACAGGGCTCACGGCTCAATGAGCAGTTCTTC. The V and J genes are TRBV5-1 and TRBJ2-1; TRBD1 matches at 8 bases. CDR3 size: 16 residues. Losses at the gene ends were 3 bases for V and 6 bases for J; bases not matched to a gene: 11. From germline, CDR1 is SGHRS and CDR2 YFSETQ.

This rearrangement joins TRBV5-1 to TRBJ1-1; the match to TRBD1 covers 10 bases. The V gene end was trimmed by 3 bases and the J gene end by 4 bases; junction bases not matched to a gene: 9. The CDR3 has 16 residues. The germline CDR1 and CDR2 sequences are SGHRS and YFSETQ. CDR3 residues: CASSWRQGAGGTEAFF. The CDR3, as DNA: TGCGCCAGCAGCTGGAGACAGGGGGCAGGTGGCACTGAAGCTTTCTTT.

This clone was picked up one time. V gene TRBV9 combines with J gene TRBJ2-1, with 9 bases matching TRBD2. CDR3 length: 16 residues. Per the germline V gene, CDR1 is SGDLS and CDR2 is YYNGEE. V dropped 4 bases and J dropped 6; count of bases not matched to a gene: 11. As DNA, the CDR3 is TGTGCCAGCAGCAGCCGGGGTAGCGGGGGAACCAATGAGCAGTTCTTC. Encoded protein: CASSSRGSGGTNEQFF.

The gene calls are TRBV12-3 or TRBV12-4 and TRBJ1-6; the D is unclear. There are 13 residues in the CDR3. V was clipped by 2 bases and J by 7 bases, with 6 bases between them. CDR3: CASSLHVNSPLHF. In DNA form, the CDR3 reads TGTGCCAGCAGTTTACATGTCAATTCACCCCTCCACTTT.

This rearrangement joins TRBV15 to TRBJ1-1; TRBD1 matches 7 bases. V gave up 2 bases and J gave up 1 base; unmatched junction bases: 1. This CDR3 contains 14 residues. Germline V lookup: CDR1 LNHNV, CDR2 YYDKDF (reference sequence). The DNA for the CDR3 is TGTGCCACCAGCAGACGACAGGGGAACACTGAAGCTTTCTTT. This codes for CATSRRQGNTEAFF.

The chain couples TRBV6-4 to TRBJ1-2; 7 bases align to TRBD1. Per the germline V gene, CDR1 is MRHNA and CDR2 is SNTAGT. After removal of 6 bases from V and 7 bases from J, the junction contained 5 bases not matched to a gene. This CDR3 contains 12 residues. CDR3 nucleotides: TGTGCCAGCAGCCCAGGGGGTTTTGGCTACACCTTC. It translates to CASSPGGFGYTF.

This rearrangement joins TRBV6-5 to TRBJ2-7, with D possibly matching TRBD1 (5 bases). Germline V lookup: CDR1 MNHEY, CDR2 SVGAGI. V was cut by 8 bases and J by 3 bases, with 20 bases left in between. There are 15 residues in the CDR3. DNA of the CDR3: TGTGCCAGCCGAGTAGGGGCTCTGGGGAACTACGAGCAGTACGTC. Translating it yields CASRVGALGNYEQYV.

This chain joins TRBV5-6 and TRBJ2-2; 7 bases are a match to TRBD1. Germline V gene sequence: CDR1 SGHDT, CDR2 YYEEEE. The CDR3 spans 15 residues. Trimming took 5 bases from V and 5 from J; bases not matched to a gene: 9. Written as DNA, the CDR3 is TGTGCCAGCAGTTCGAAAGGGGGCGGAACCGGGGAGCTGTTTTTT. It translates to CASSSKGGGTGELFF.

The chain combines TRBV28 with TRBJ1-5; maybe TRBD1 (6 bases). CDR1 MDHEN and CDR2 SYDVKM come from the germline V gene. V was shortened by 8 bases and J by 0 bases, with 17 bases between the two germline ends. The length of the CDR3 is 16 residues. CDR3 sequence: CASVRGGIYSNQPQHF. CDR3 in DNA: TGTGCCAGCGTTAGGGGGGGGATTTATAGCAATCAGCCCCAGCATTTT.

The chain uses TRBV29-1 and TRBJ2-5, with TRBD1 as a possible D gene (7 bases). Germline V gene data show CDR1 as SQVTM and CDR2 as ANQGSEA. This CDR3 region has 15 residues. V was clipped by 4 bases and J by 3 bases, with 18 bases between them. CDR3 residues: CSVARGEVKKETQYF. CDR3 coding DNA: TGCAGCGTTGCCAGGGGGGAGGTTAAGAAAGAGACCCAGTACTTC.

This clone turned up a few times. The genes are TRBV10-3 and TRBJ1-3; possibly TRBD1 for D (5 bases). Germline V CDR1 and CDR2: ENHRY, SYGVKD. Trimming removed 4 bases from V and 0 bases from J, with 10 bases in between. The CDR3 contains 15 residues. The CDR3 here is CAISATDDSGNTIYF. The CDR3 DNA is TGTGCCATCAGTGCGACAGATGACTCTGGAAACACCATATATTTT.

The chain carries TRBV18 and TRBJ2-2; a possible D gene is TRBD2 (6 bases). The germline V and J ends were trimmed by 0 bases and 6 bases, with 14 bases remaining between them. Germline V CDR1 and CDR2: KGHSH, LQKENI. This CDR3 contains 16 residues. CDR3 in amino acids: CASSPPNGGEAGELFF. The CDR3 region has the DNA TGTGCCAGCTCACCACCGAACGGGGGTGAGGCCGGGGAGCTGTTTTTT.

This clone was found once. The rearrangement links TRBV18 to TRBJ2-7, with TRBD1 matching over 9 bases. The length of the CDR3 is 19 residues. V shed 2 bases and J 5 bases; nucleotides not matched to a gene: 19. Germline V CDR1 and CDR2: KGHSH, LQKENI. The CDR3 protein is CASSPVGEFSGQGLDEQYV. CDR3 coding DNA: TGTGCCAGCTCACCAGTAGGGGAATTTTCGGGACAGGGTTTGGACGAGCAGTACGTC.